The TCR beta chain under discussion was sequenced for a study of blood T cell repertoires in COVID-19. Generated by immunoSEQ multiplex PCR, the TCRdb table keeps only in-frame clones and is missing some. The sample carries about 300,000 clones, roughly 86% recorded once. Trimming cost V 1 base and J 5 bases, with 18 bases left between them. CDR1 is SGHNT, CDR2 YENEEA, per germline. CDR3 length equals 16 residues. The sequencing sample was made of peripheral blood. The source of this sequence is a woman under 40 with COVID-19, enrolled during active disease. The chain links TRBV11-3 to TRBJ2-7, with a tentative D call TRBD1 (6 bases). The CDR3 nucleotides read TGTGCCAGCAGCTTAGGTTATTCAGGGGTGGTCCACGAGCAGTACTTC. This translates into CASSLGYSGVVHEQYF.